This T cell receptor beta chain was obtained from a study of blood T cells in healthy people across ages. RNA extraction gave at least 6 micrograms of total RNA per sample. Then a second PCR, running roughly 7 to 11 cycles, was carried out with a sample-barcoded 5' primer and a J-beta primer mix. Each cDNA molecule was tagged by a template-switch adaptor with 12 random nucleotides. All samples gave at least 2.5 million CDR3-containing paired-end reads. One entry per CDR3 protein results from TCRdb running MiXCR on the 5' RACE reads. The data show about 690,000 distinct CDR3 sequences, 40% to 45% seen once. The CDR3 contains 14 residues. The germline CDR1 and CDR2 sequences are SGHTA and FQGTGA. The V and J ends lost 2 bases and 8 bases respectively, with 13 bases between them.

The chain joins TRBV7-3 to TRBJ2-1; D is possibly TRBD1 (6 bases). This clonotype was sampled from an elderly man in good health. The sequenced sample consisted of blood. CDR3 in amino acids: CASSLWGRSDEQFF. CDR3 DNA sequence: TGTGCCAGCAGCTTATGGGGGCGCTCGGATGAGCAGTTCTTC.